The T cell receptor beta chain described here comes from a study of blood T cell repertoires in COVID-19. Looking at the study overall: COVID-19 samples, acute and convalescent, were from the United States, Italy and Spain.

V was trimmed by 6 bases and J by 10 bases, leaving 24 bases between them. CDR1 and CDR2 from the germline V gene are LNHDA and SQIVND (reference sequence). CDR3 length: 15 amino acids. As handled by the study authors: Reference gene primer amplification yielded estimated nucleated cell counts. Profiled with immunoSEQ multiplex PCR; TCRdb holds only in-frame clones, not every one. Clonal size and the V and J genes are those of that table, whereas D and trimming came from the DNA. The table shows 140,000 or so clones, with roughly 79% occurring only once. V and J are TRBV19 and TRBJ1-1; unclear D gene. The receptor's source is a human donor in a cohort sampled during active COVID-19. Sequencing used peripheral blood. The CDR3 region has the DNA TGTGCCAGTAGACGTCCCAATGCCGATTTCTCGGTAGCTTTCTTT. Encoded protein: CASRRPNADFSVAFF.